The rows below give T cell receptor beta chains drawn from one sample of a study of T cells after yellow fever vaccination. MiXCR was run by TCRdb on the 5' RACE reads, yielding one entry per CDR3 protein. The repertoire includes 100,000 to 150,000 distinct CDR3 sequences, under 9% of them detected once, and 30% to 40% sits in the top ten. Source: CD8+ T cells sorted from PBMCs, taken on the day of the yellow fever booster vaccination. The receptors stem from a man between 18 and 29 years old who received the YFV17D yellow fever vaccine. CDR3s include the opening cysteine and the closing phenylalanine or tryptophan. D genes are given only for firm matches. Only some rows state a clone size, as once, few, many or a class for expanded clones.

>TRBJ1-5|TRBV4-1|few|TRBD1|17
CASSPRTGDVGNQPQHF
TGCGCCAGCAGCCCAAGGACAGGGGATGTGGGCAATCAGCCCCAGCATTTT
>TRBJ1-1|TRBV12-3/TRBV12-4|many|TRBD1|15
CASSWGTGADTEAFF
TGTGCCAGCAGTTGGGGGACAGGGGCGGACACTGAAGCTTTCTTT
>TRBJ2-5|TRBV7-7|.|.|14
CASSLLSYQETQYF
TGTGCCAGCAGCTTACTGTCTTACCAAGAGACCCAGTACTTC
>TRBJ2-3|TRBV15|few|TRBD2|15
CATRPAPLATDTQYF
TGTGCCACCAGGCCGGCCCCACTAGCGACAGATACGCAGTATTTT
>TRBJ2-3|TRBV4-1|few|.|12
CASSQEGDTQYF
TGCGCCAGCAGCCAAGAAGGAGATACGCAGTATTTT
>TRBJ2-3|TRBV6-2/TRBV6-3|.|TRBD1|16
CASSYPSGQGGDTQYF
TGTGCCAGCAGTTACCCCTCCGGACAGGGAGGAGATACGCAGTATTTT
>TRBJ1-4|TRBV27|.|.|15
CASSLSFRGNEKLFF
TGTGCCAGCAGTTTATCCTTCAGGGGAAATGAAAAACTGTTTTTT
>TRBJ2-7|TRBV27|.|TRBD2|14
CASSFSGGSREQYF
TGTGCCAGCAGCTTCTCGGGGGGAAGCAGGGAGCAGTACTTC
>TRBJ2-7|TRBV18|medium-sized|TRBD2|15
CASSPTGGTTYEQYF
TGTGCCAGCTCACCCACGGGGGGGACGACCTACGAGCAGTACTTC
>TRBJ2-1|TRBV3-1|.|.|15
CASSQAIGMYNEQFF
TGTGCCAGCAGCCAAGCTATAGGGATGTACAATGAGCAGTTCTTC
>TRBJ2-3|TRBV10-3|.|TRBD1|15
CAISQGQGMIDTQYF
TGTGCCATCAGTCAGGGACAGGGGATGATAGATACGCAGTATTTT
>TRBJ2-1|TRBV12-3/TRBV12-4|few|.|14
CASSFGTAYNEQFF
TGTGCCAGCAGTTTCGGCACGGCCTACAATGAGCAGTTCTTC
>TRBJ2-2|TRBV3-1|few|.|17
CASSQGYYTATTGELFF
TGTGCCAGCAGCCAGGGCTACTATACTGCGACCACCGGGGAGCTGTTTTTT
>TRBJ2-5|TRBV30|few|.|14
CAWSEWTGGETQYF
TGTGCCTGGAGTGAGTGGACGGGCGGGGAGACCCAGTACTTC
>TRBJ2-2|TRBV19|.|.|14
CASSIPHRGGELFF
TGTGCCAGTAGTATTCCCCACCGGGGCGGGGAGCTGTTTTTT
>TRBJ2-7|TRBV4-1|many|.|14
CASSQQQEDYEQYF
TGCGCCAGCAGCCAACAGCAGGAAGACTACGAGCAGTACTTC
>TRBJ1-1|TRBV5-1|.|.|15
CASSLEGGGFTEAFF
TGCGCCAGCAGCTTGGAAGGAGGGGGGTTCACTGAAGCTTTCTTT
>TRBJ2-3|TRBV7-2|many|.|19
CASSKLSGTPPFSTDTQYF
TGTGCCAGCAGCAAGCTAAGTGGGACACCCCCATTTAGCACAGATACGCAGTATTTT
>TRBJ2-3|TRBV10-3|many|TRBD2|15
CAISEAGGPGDTQYF
TGTGCCATCAGTGAAGCGGGGGGGCCTGGAGATACGCAGTATTTT
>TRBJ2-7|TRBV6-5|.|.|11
CASSYLSEQYF
TGTGCCAGCAGTTACCTGTCGGAGCAGTACTTC
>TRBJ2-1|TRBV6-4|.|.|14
CASSDIAGTNEQFF
TGTGCCAGCAGTGACATCGCCGGGACTAATGAGCAGTTCTTC
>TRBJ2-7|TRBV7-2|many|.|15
CASSPETTVNYEQYF
TGTGCCAGCAGCCCCGAAACTACGGTGAACTACGAGCAGTACTTC